In this sample, the clone carrying this T cell receptor beta chain turned up a few times. Its antigen is not known. These data come from a study of T cell responses to AZD1222 COVID-19 vaccine. Study-level points and caveats: Vaccination with two AZD1222 doses was followed by a rise in Spike-specific TCR breadth and depth. Regions left unmutated in variants are reportedly the target of nearly half of spike-specific TCRs. There were repertoire samples only from the period after the peak T cell response. Regions 160-218 and 743-854 held dominance among vaccine-associated CD4 TCRs, which spanned spike.

The germline V and J ends were trimmed by 5 bases and 5 bases, with 18 bases remaining between them. The CDR3 is 15 amino acids. Looked up from germline, CDR1 is SGHVS and CDR2 is FNYEAQ. Libraries were prepared by immunoSEQ multiplex PCR; TCRdb keeps only in-frame clonotypes and omits some of them. The sample gives 99,000 or so clones, around nine tenths of which show up once; approximately 2.9% is in the top ten. J is TRBJ1-1 and V is TRBV7-6, with D uncertain. The clonotype comes from an adult in good health. Here the sequenced sample was peripheral blood, taken on day 0 of AZD1222 vaccination. DNA for the CDR3: TGTGCCAGCAGCCCCCCAGGTTGGGTTGGTACTGAAGCTTTCTTT. This sequence encodes CASSPPGWVGTEAFF.